A single sample is the source of the 32 T cell receptor beta chains below, sequenced in a study of identical twins (dated by TCRdb to 2015 to 2016). To prepare the library, 5' RACE was applied. This sample was sequenced with an Illumina HiSeq 2000. Through fastp at Q25 and MiXCR, TCRdb rebuilt clones from the public reads, retaining in-frame beta chains. CDR3 protein sequences are deduplicated, and each keeps its most common genes and DNA. In all, the sample holds roughly 770,000 distinct CDR3 sequences, and roughly 18% of those were seen once. The ten largest account for around 13% of the sample. This sample also belongs to another study, concerning T cells expressing NK-cell markers.

Sequencing used PBMCs. These receptors came from a woman aged 18-29 years in good health.

This clonotype was detected only a few times. The chain uses TRBV6-5 and TRBJ1-2; the D gene is possibly TRBD1 (5 bases). The CDR3 contains 13 residues. Deletions cut 3 bases from V and 8 bases from J, with 13 bases between. CDR1 MNHEY and CDR2 SVGAGI come from the germline V gene. The CDR3, as DNA: TGTGCCAGCAGTTATGAAGGACGGGGCGGCTACACCTTC. It translates to CASSYEGRGGYTF.

The chain links TRBV6-2 or TRBV6-3 to TRBJ2-7, with D unresolved. The CDR3 runs to 17 residues. The germline V gene has CDR1 MNHEY and CDR2 SVGEGT. Trimming left V 5 bases short and J 0 bases short, with 20 bases between. The CDR3: CASSPRTGLWSSYEQYF. In DNA, the CDR3 is TGTGCCAGCAGTCCCCGAACCGGCTTGTGGAGCTCCTACGAGCAGTACTTC.

This clonotype occurred a few times. The chain joins TRBV12-3 or TRBV12-4 to TRBJ2-7; 8 bases are shared with TRBD2. V lost 6 bases and J lost 0; bases outside the gene matches: 10. CDR3 length: 16 residues. This CDR3 is CASSPGLAESSYEQYF. CDR3 nucleotides: TGTGCCAGCAGCCCTGGACTAGCCGAAAGCTCCTACGAGCAGTACTTC.

This clonotype came up a few times. The V and J genes are TRBV20-1 and TRBJ2-3; D gene unclear. Trimming removed 6 bases at V and 3 bases at J, with 10 bases between. The length of the CDR3 is 12 residues. Germline values: CDR1 DFQATT, CDR2 SNEGSKA (reference sequence). The chain's CDR3 is CSALSVTDTQYF. The CDR3 DNA reads TGCAGTGCCCTAAGCGTAACAGATACGCAGTATTTT.

This clonotype was picked up many times. The chain carries TRBV15 and TRBJ2-4, with D possibly being TRBD1 or TRBD2 (5 bases each). Germline CDR1 and CDR2: LNHNV and YYDKDF (reference sequence). V gave up 2 bases and J gave up 10 bases, with 18 bases separating them. This CDR3 region has 15 residues. The CDR3 coding sequence is TGTGCCACCAGCAGATGGAACCGGGACCCGGGAATTCAGTACTTC. Residues: CATSRWNRDPGIQYF.

This clonotype was seen at least ten times. V and J are TRBV25-1 and TRBJ2-5; D gene uncertain. This CDR3 is 11 amino acids long. Germline-derived CDR1 and CDR2 are MGHDK and SYGVNS. Trimming stripped 2 bases from V and 4 bases from J, with 2 bases between. CDR3 nucleotide sequence: TGTGCCAGCAGTGAAGGAGAGACCCAGTACTTC. Its translation: CASSEGETQYF. Using reference TRBV25-1 and TRBJ2-5 for the parts outside the CDR3, the full variable domain is EADIYQTPRYLVIGTGKKITLECSQTMGHDKMYWYQQDPGMELHLIHYSYGVNSTEKGDLSSESTVSRIRTEHFPLTLESARPSHTSQYLCASSEGETQYFGPGTRLLVL.

This clonotype has just a few counts. V is TRBV12-3 or TRBV12-4 and J is TRBJ1-5; the D is unclear. V was trimmed by 4 bases and J by 0 bases, leaving 10 bases between them. The CDR3 is 15 amino acids. As DNA, the CDR3 is TGTGCCAGCAGTTGGACGGTCTATAGCAATCAGCCCCAGCATTTT. It codes for CASSWTVYSNQPQHF.

This rearrangement joins TRBV25-1 to TRBJ1-5; D remains ambiguous. Trimming took off 6 bases at V and 2 bases at J, with 11 bases between the two ends. This CDR3 has 14 amino acids. CDR1 MGHDK and CDR2 SYGVNS come from the germline V gene. CDR3 residues: CASSSGIGNQPQHF. The DNA of the CDR3 is TGTGCCAGCAGCAGCGGGATTGGCAATCAGCCCCAGCATTTT.

The rearrangement links TRBV20-1 to TRBJ1-1; D unresolved. The CDR3 has 16 residues. V lost 0 bases and J lost 0, with 14 bases in between. CDR1 is DFQATT and CDR2 is SNEGSKA in the germline V gene (reference sequence). The CDR3 region has the DNA TGCAGTGCTAGAGATCCGGTCCCGGCCATGAACACTGAAGCTTTCTTT. Protein product: CSARDPVPAMNTEAFF.

This clonotype was seen only a few times. The chain uses TRBV12-3 or TRBV12-4 and TRBJ1-1; a weak D match, TRBD1 (6 bases). This CDR3 spans 16 amino acids. V lost 7 bases, J lost 8 bases, and 26 bases lay in between. For the CDR3, the DNA is TGTGCCAGCATCAAACAGGGAGGAGGGTTCGGGGGCGAAGCTTTCTTT. Protein sequence: CASIKQGGGFGGEAFF.

The J gene is TRBJ1-5, the V gene TRBV5-5, with D perhaps matching TRBD1 (5 bases). Germline-derived CDR1 and CDR2 are SGHKS and YYEKEE (reference sequence). Trimming left V 2 bases short and J 3 bases short, with 15 bases between. This CDR3 has 16 residues. CDR3 nucleotide sequence: TGTGCCAGCAGCTTAAGTCCGCAGGGAGTCAATCAGCCCCAGCATTTT. It is translated as CASSLSPQGVNQPQHF. Using reference TRBV5-5 and TRBJ1-5 for the parts outside the CDR3, the full variable domain is DAGVTQSPTHLIKTRGQQVTLRCSPISGHKSVSWYQQVLGQGPQFIFQYYEKEERGRGNFPDRFSARQFPNYSSELNVNALLLGDSALYLCASSLSPQGVNQPQHFGDGTRLSIL.

As to this clonotype: No conserved phenylalanine or tryptophan ends this CDR3, so it is likely a read error. The chain uses TRBV11-3 and TRBJ2-5, with unresolved D. CDR1 is SGHNT and CDR2 is YENEEA in the germline V gene. The ends were cut back, 4 bases at V and 1 base at J, with 10 bases in the middle. CDR3 length equals 14 residues. In DNA form, the CDR3 reads TGTGCCAGCAGCTCCATCGGCAGCCAAGAGACCCAGTACTTA. This gives the protein CASSSIGSQETQYL.

The rearrangement uses TRBV20-1 and TRBJ2-3, with a weak D call TRBD2 (5 bases). Trimming stripped 5 bases from V and 4 bases from J, with 10 bases between. The CDR3 loop spans 12 amino acids. Germline V gene lookup returns CDR1 DFQATT and CDR2 SNEGSKA (reference sequence). As DNA, the CDR3 is TGCAGTGCTGAGGGCCCCTCAGATACGCAGTATTTT. Translated: CSAEGPSDTQYF.

V and J are TRBV25-1 and TRBJ1-2, with D unresolved. The V gene's germline CDR1 is MGHDK and CDR2 SYGVNS. The CDR3 runs 13 residues. Trimming shortened V by 1 base and J by 8 bases, and 11 bases separated the two germline ends. The CDR3 nucleotides are TGTGCCAGCAGTGAATCCTTCGGAGACGGCTACACCTTC. Translating it yields CASSESFGDGYTF.

The V call is TRBV27, the J call TRBJ1-4; possibly TRBD1 for D (6 bases). Deletions cut 5 bases from V and 4 bases from J, with 14 bases between. This CDR3 has 15 amino acids. From germline, CDR1 is MNHEY and CDR2 SMNVEV (reference sequence). CDR3 coding DNA: TGTGCCAGCAGTATTAGGGGGGCCAATAATGAAAAACTGTTTTTT. It codes for CASSIRGANNEKLFF. Complete variable domain (other parts from reference TRBV27 and TRBJ1-4): EAQVTQNPRYLITVTGKKLTVTCSQNMNHEYMSWYRQDPGLGLRQIYYSMNVEVTDKGDVPEGYKVSRKEKRNFPLILESPSPNQTSLYFCASSIRGANNEKLFFGSGTQLSVL.

V gene TRBV7-9 combines with J gene TRBJ1-5; D may be TRBD1 (5 bases). Trimming took 3 bases from V and 5 from J, leaving 11 bases between them. The CDR3 length is 14 residues. Germline-derived CDR1 and CDR2 are SEHNR and FQNEAQ (reference sequence). CDR3 loop: CASSLAREDQPQHF. The CDR3 region has the DNA TGTGCCAGCAGCTTGGCCAGGGAGGATCAGCCCCAGCATTTT.

This clonotype was recorded a few times. The rearrangement links TRBV12-3 or TRBV12-4 to TRBJ1-4; D perhaps matches TRBD1 (5 bases). V lost 3 bases, J lost 6 bases, and 14 bases lay in between. The CDR3 spans 15 residues. The CDR3 region is CASSFRGGGDEKLFF. In DNA, the CDR3 is TGTGCCAGCAGTTTTCGCGGCGGAGGGGATGAAAAACTGTTTTTT.

V is TRBV10-3 and J is TRBJ2-7; perhaps TRBD1 as D (7 bases). V lost 6 bases and J lost 5, with 17 bases in between. Looked up from germline, CDR1 is ENHRY and CDR2 is SYGVKD. CDR3 size: 14 residues. CDR3 DNA: TGTGCCATCAGCCACGGAGCCAGGGGGGACGAGCAGTACTTC. This gives the protein CAISHGARGDEQYF.

This clonotype was detected ten times or more. The chain employs TRBV12-3 or TRBV12-4 and TRBJ1-2; D remains ambiguous. V lost 10 bases and J 4 bases, leaving 10 bases between the germline ends. The CDR3 spans 11 residues. The chain's CDR3 is CAIPTPYGYTF. The CDR3 coding sequence is TGTGCCATCCCTACCCCCTATGGCTACACCTTC.

This clonotype was seen more than once but under ten times. The chain employs TRBV5-1 and TRBJ2-5; D remains ambiguous. The CDR3 is made up of 11 amino acids. Germline CDR1 is SGHRS and CDR2 is YFSETQ. Trimming cost V 4 bases and J 5 bases, with 6 bases left between them. The CDR3 is CASSQMETQYF. The CDR3 coding sequence is TGCGCCAGCAGCCAAATGGAGACCCAGTACTTC.

This clonotype has a handful of counts. This chain uses TRBV7-2 with TRBJ2-2; no clear D. The V end was cut by 1 base, the J end by 4 bases, with 7 bases between. CDR3 size: 14 residues. Germline CDR1 reads SGHTA; CDR2 reads FQGNSA. Written as DNA, the CDR3 is TGTGCCAGCAGCTTAGTTTACGGCACCGGGGAGCTGTTTTTT. Translating it yields CASSLVYGTGELFF.

This clonotype was detected only a few times. A much larger clone lies one base from this, so it may be a read error. The chain recombines TRBV2 with TRBJ2-7, with D possibly TRBD1 on 5 matching bases. Per germline, CDR1 SNHLY and CDR2 FYNNEI. V lost 6 bases and J 0 bases, leaving 6 bases between the germline ends. The CDR3 runs to 12 residues. CDR3 in amino acids: CASRDNSYEQYF. In nucleotides, the CDR3 is TGTGCCAGCAGGGACAACTCCTACGAGCAGTACTTC.

There are a few counts of this clonotype. The chain recombines TRBV12-3 or TRBV12-4 with TRBJ2-5; the D gene is possibly TRBD1 (6 bases). The CDR3 is made up of 14 amino acids. Trimming cost V 5 bases and J 5 bases, with 15 bases left between them. The CDR3 DNA reads as TGTGCCAGCAGTCTACAGGGTCACCGGGAGACCCAGTACTTC. Its protein product is CASSLQGHRETQYF.

V and J are TRBV12-3 or TRBV12-4 and TRBJ2-1; 11 bases are a match to TRBD1. Trimming removed 6 bases from V and 8 bases from J; junction bases left unmatched: 12. The CDR3 runs 16 residues. The CDR3 nucleotides read TGTGCCAGCAGCCTCCAGGACAGGGGGCCCCGGTATGAGCAGTTCTTC. Encoded protein: CASSLQDRGPRYEQFF.

The gene calls are TRBV5-1 and TRBJ2-7, with D unresolved. Trimming stripped 2 bases from V and 6 bases from J, with 12 bases between. This CDR3 has 13 amino acids. Germline lookup yields CDR1 SGHRS and CDR2 YFSETQ. In DNA, the CDR3 is TGCGCCAGCAGCTTTACCCAACTTGGCGAGCAGTACTTC. As protein: CASSFTQLGEQYF. The entire variable domain, with the rest obtained from reference TRBV5-1 and TRBJ2-7, is as follows: KAGVTQTPRYLIKTRGQQVTLSCSPISGHRSVSWYQQTPGQGLQFLFEYFSETQRNKGNFPGRFSGRQFSNSRSEMNVSTLELGDSALYLCASSFTQLGEQYFGPGTRLTVT.

A remark on this clonotype: Compared with germline, one end of the junction differs, possibly owing to a read error. The chain has TRBV5-5 and TRBJ1-6, with TRBD1 as a possible D gene (5 bases). Germline V gives CDR1 SGHKS, CDR2 YYEKEE (reference sequence). The CDR3 totals 15 residues. In DNA form, the CDR3 reads TGTGCCAGCAGCTCCCCGGGACCGGGTAATTCAGCCCTCCACTTT. The encoded protein is CASSSPGPGNSALHF.

The V call is TRBV29-1, the J call TRBJ2-3; D uncertain. The CDR3 extends over 12 amino acids. The V and J ends lost 8 bases and 3 bases respectively, with 12 bases between them. Germline CDR1 is SQVTM and CDR2 is ANQGSEA. This CDR3 is CSLRPQTDTQYF. The CDR3 DNA is TGCAGCCTACGACCCCAGACAGATACGCAGTATTTT.

This clonotype has a count of ten or more. The CDR3 nucleotides are TGTGCCAGCAGCAAATATCTTCGTGGAGGAAACACCATATATTTT. It yields the protein CASSKYLRGGNTIYF. The V call is TRBV21-1, the J call TRBJ1-3. TRBV21-1 corresponds to a pseudogene. CDR3 length: 15 residues.

The rearrangement joins TRBV9 to TRBJ2-5, with D possibly being TRBD2 (5 bases). Trimming took 5 bases from V and 5 from J, leaving 16 bases between them. Germline values: CDR1 SGDLS, CDR2 YYNGEE. This CDR3 comprises 14 residues. DNA for the CDR3: TGTGCCAGCAGTCGTGTCGGGGAGTTGGAGACCCAGTACTTC. Its translation: CASSRVGELETQYF.

Here the CDR3 reads CASSQDYSGIRDTQYF. In DNA form, the CDR3 reads TGCGCCAGCAGCCAAGATTATTCGGGGATTCGGGATACGCAGTATTTT. The chain employs TRBV4-3 and TRBJ2-3; a possible D gene is TRBD2 (5 bases). Trimming took off 0 bases at V and 6 bases at J, with 16 bases between the two ends. In germline, CDR1 is LGHNA, CDR2 YSLEER. This CDR3 is built from 16 residues.

The rearrangement joins TRBV18 to TRBJ2-1; maybe TRBD2 (5 bases). This CDR3 is built from 15 residues. CDR1 KGHSH and CDR2 LQKENI come from the germline V gene. V was trimmed by 0 bases and J by 8 bases, leaving 14 bases between them. CDR3 protein: CASSPPGAVSDEQFF. The DNA for the CDR3 is TGTGCCAGCTCACCACCGGGAGCGGTTTCCGATGAGCAGTTCTTC. The variable domain in full, with the rest retrieved from reference TRBV18 and TRBJ2-1, is NAGVMQNPRHLVRRRGQEARLRCSPMKGHSHVYWYRQLPEEGLKFMVYLQKENIIDESGMPKERFSAEFPKEGPSILRIQQVVRGDSAAYFCASSPPGAVSDEQFFGPGTRLTVL.

This clonotype has only a few counts. The chain is built from TRBV20-1 and TRBJ2-2; possibly TRBD2 for D (6 bases). CDR1 is DFQATT, CDR2 SNEGSKA, per germline (reference sequence). The V end lost 2 bases, the J end lost 1 base, and 11 bases lay between the germline ends. The CDR3 sequence is 15 residues long. The CDR3 protein is CSARLAGRNTGELFF. The CDR3 DNA reads TGCAGTGCTAGACTGGCGGGAAGGAACACCGGGGAGCTGTTTTTT.